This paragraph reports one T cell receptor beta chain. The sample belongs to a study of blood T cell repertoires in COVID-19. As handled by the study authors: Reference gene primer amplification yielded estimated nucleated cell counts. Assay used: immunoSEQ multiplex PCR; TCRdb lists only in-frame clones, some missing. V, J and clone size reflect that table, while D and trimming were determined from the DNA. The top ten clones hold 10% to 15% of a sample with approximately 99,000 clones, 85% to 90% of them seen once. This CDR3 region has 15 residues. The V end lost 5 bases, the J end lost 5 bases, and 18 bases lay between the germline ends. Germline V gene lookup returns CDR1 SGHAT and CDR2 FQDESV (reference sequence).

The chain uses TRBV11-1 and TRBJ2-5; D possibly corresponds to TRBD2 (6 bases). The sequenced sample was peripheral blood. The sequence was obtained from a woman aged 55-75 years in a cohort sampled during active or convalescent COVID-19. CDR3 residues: CASSPGPRGMETQYF. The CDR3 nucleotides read TGTGCCAGCAGCCCAGGTCCCCGGGGGATGGAGACCCAGTACTTC.